The 9 T cell receptor beta chains below come from one sample, sequenced in a study of T-cell memory formation after mild COVID-19. TCRdb ran MiXCR on the 5' RACE reads and lists one entry per CDR3 protein. Of fewer than 700,000 distinct CDR3 sequences in the sample, about a fifth were seen once. Sequencing was performed on PBMCs or a T cell subset sorted from them (not recorded which). These receptors were collected from an adult woman who had mild COVID-19 (a few samples of this study predate the infection). Cell type and time point are not known.

The gene calls are TRBV5-1 and TRBJ1-2, with 7 bases fitting TRBD1. The CDR3 has 13 amino acids. Losses at the gene ends were 4 bases for V and 4 bases for J; bases not matched to a gene: 4. The germline V gene has CDR1 SGHRS and CDR2 YFSETQ. CDR3 region: CASSAGQTYGYTF. CDR3 DNA sequence: TGCGCCAGCAGCGCGGGACAGACCTATGGCTACACCTTC.

The chain's CDR3 is CASSEGDSGNYEQYF. The CDR3 DNA sequence: TGTGCCAGCAGTGAGGGGGATAGCGGCAACTACGAGCAGTACTTC. This chain links TRBV2 with TRBJ2-7, with a tentative D call TRBD2 (6 bases). This CDR3 is built from 15 residues. Germline V gene data show CDR1 as SNHLY and CDR2 as FYNNEI. The V and J ends lost 3 bases and 3 bases respectively, with 15 bases between them. The full variable domain, rest sourced from reference TRBV2 and TRBJ2-7, is EPEVTQTPSHQVTQMGQEVILRCVPISNHLYFYWYRQILGQKVEFLVSFYNNEISEKSEIFDDQFSVERPDGSNFTLKIRSTKLEDSAMYFCASSEGDSGNYEQYFGPGTRLTVT.

The chain joins TRBV2 to TRBJ2-7; TRBD2 matches 9 bases. The CDR3 length is 14 residues. V was clipped by 5 bases and J by 3 bases; unmatched bases: 5. The germline CDR1 and CDR2 sequences are SNHLY and FYNNEI. The CDR3 sequence: CASSNSGSVYEQYF. CDR3 in DNA: TGTGCCAGCAGTAATAGCGGGAGTGTCTACGAGCAGTACTTC.

This clonotype was detected only once. The chain carries TRBV7-9 and TRBJ1-2; possibly TRBD1 for D (6 bases). Germline V gene data show CDR1 as SEHNR and CDR2 as FQNEAQ (reference sequence). Trimming pared 4 bases from V and 3 bases from J, leaving 12 bases between. The CDR3 extends over 14 amino acids. CDR3 protein: CASSYGGADYGYTF. Here the CDR3 DNA reads TGTGCCAGCAGCTACGGGGGCGCAGACTATGGCTACACCTTC.

The sample holds a few counts of this clonotype. The CDR3 spells CSARAGLAGSRPQYF. The CDR3 coding sequence is TGCAGTGCTAGAGCTGGACTAGCGGGGAGCCGCCCCCAGTACTTC. This rearrangement joins TRBV20-1 to TRBJ2-5; TRBD2 agrees at 12 bases. The CDR3 has 15 amino acids. The junction had 9 bases not matched to a gene; V was cut back by 1 base and J by 9 bases. Germline V gene data show CDR1 as DFQATT and CDR2 as SNEGSKA (reference sequence).

In its sample, this clonotype was seen once. Because the CDR3's place on the DNA is in doubt, the DNA is left out and the CDR3 is given as listed by TCRdb. The rearrangement uses TRBV21-1 and TRBJ1-1; the table names TRBD1, a call not compared with the DNA. TRBV21-1 is designated a pseudogene. The CDR3 has 18 residues if both end residues are counted. The CDR3 loop is CASGFSVGQGNKKNEAFF.

Only a few counts were recorded for this clonotype. The chain couples TRBV29-1 to TRBJ2-5; the D is unclear. CDR1 is SQVTM, CDR2 ANQGSEA, per germline. The CDR3 is 11 amino acids. Trimming left V 1 base short and J 5 bases short, with 5 bases between. CDR3 sequence (DNA): TGCAGCGTTGAAGTGTTTGAGACCCAGTACTTC. As protein: CSVEVFETQYF.

The chain combines TRBV13 with TRBJ1-2; no firm D call. The CDR3 is 14 residues long. With 6 bases removed from V and 8 bases from J, the gap between germline ends came to 19 bases. CDR1 and CDR2 (germline): PRHDT, FYEKMQ (reference sequence). The DNA of the CDR3 is TGTGCCAGCAGACCCCGGGGTCAACGGGGAGGCTACACCTTC. Protein product: CASRPRGQRGGYTF.

In this sample, this clonotype turned up a few times. This chain's CDR3 is CASGDPMEQFF. The CDR3 nucleotides read TGTGCCAGCGGGGATCCAATGGAGCAGTTCTTC. The V call is TRBV7-6, the J call TRBJ2-1; D remains ambiguous. Between the trimmed V and J ends, which lost 8 bases and 10 bases, there was a span of 12 bases. This CDR3 region has 11 residues. Germline V gene data show CDR1 as SGHVS and CDR2 as FNYEAQ.